This T cell receptor (beta chain) appears in the sequencing data of a study of cytomegalovirus exposure and HLA in healthy donors. Study-wide results and caveats: In a later analysis, at a false discovery rate of 0.05, 17,000 or so TCR beta sequences were associated with HLA alleles. TCR beta V segments were, for the most part, productive about 90% or about 30% of the time in an earlier analysis.

As to this clone: The antigen remains undetermined.

The PCR ran on 60 Vbeta and 13 Jbeta primers. Original methodology: The authors later counted 75 million to 90 million unique TCR beta chains, some 12 million of them shared. Only in-frame clones appear in the TCRdb table, and some are missing; sequencing was by immunoSEQ multiplex PCR. V and J calls and clone size are those listed in that table; D and trimming were worked out from the DNA. Counted here are some 100,000 clones, over 60% occurring once; the ten biggest clones make up 3.5% to 5%. The germline CDR1 and CDR2 sequences are SGDLS and YYNGEE. The CDR3 runs to 16 residues. V gave up 4 bases and J gave up 3 bases, with 16 bases separating them.

Sequenced material: PBMCs. The source of this sequence is a female donor in good health and CMV-seropositive. The chain carries TRBV9 and TRBJ1-4, with D maybe TRBD1 (5 bases). The CDR3 sequence is CASSPRPTAPNEKLFF. CDR3 DNA sequence: TGTGCCAGCAGCCCACGCCCGACAGCCCCTAATGAAAAACTGTTTTTT. Using reference TRBV9 and TRBJ1-4 for the parts outside the CDR3, the full variable domain is DSGVTQTPKHLITATGQRVTLRCSPRSGDLSVYWYQQSLDQGLQFLIQYYNGEERAKGNILERFSAQQFPDLHSELNLSSLELGDSALYFCASSPRPTAPNEKLFFGSGTQLSVL.